The next 31 T cell receptor beta chains were all read from a single sample in a study of CD8 T cells in ankylosing spondylitis. MiXCR, applied by TCRdb to the 5' RACE reads, yields one record per CDR3 protein. The sample shows 230,000 or so distinct CDR3 sequences, 20% to 30% of them seen only once. Material for sequencing was blood, either unsorted or a sorted T cell fraction (not recorded which). All receptors derive from a male donor with ankylosing spondylitis or in good health (not recorded which).

The chain carries TRBV6-1 and TRBJ2-2, with 11 positions matching TRBD1. The CDR3 runs to 15 residues. The V and J ends lost 6 bases and 4 bases, in that order; junction bases with no gene match: 4. Germline V gives CDR1 MNHNS, CDR2 SASEGT. As DNA, the CDR3 is TGTGCCAGCAGAGGACAGGGGGCTGTCACCGGGGAGCTGTTTTTT. It encodes CASRGQGAVTGELFF.

The chain couples TRBV6-2 or TRBV6-3 to TRBJ1-2; tentatively, D is TRBD1 (5 bases). Trimming pared 0 bases from V and 0 bases from J, leaving 23 bases between. The germline CDR1 and CDR2 sequences are MNHEY and SVGEGT. The CDR3 has 20 amino acids. The DNA of the CDR3 is TGTGCCAGCAGTTACTCTGGCCGGCGGGGACTCAACTACCCTAACTATGGCTACACCTTC. It is translated as CASSYSGRRGLNYPNYGYTF.

This clonotype has a handful of counts. The chain links TRBV6-5 to TRBJ1-4; weak D call: TRBD1 (6 bases). Trimming left V 0 bases short and J 7 bases short, with 15 bases between. The germline gives CDR1 MNHEY, CDR2 SVGAGI. CDR3 length: 16 amino acids. The CDR3 loop is CASSYSGGGVGEKLFF. The CDR3 coding sequence is TGTGCCAGCAGTTACTCGGGAGGGGGGGTCGGTGAAAAACTGTTTTTT.

This clonotype has a count of ten or more. The J gene is TRBJ1-1, the V gene TRBV7-2; weak D call: TRBD1 (5 bases). CDR1 SGHTA and CDR2 FQGNSA come from the germline V gene. The CDR3 contains 14 residues. Trimming stripped 4 bases from V and 4 bases from J, with 13 bases between. The CDR3 sequence: CASSWTGGGTEAFF. The CDR3 nucleotides read TGTGCCAGCAGCTGGACTGGTGGGGGCACTGAAGCTTTCTTT. Variable domain in full (rest from reference TRBV7-2 and TRBJ1-1): GAGVSQSPSNKVTEKGKDVELRCDPISGHTALYWYRQSLGQGLEFLIYFQGNSAPDKSGLPSDRFSAERTGGSVSTLTIQRTQQEDSAVYLCASSWTGGGTEAFFGQGTRLTVV.

The chain employs TRBV20-1 and TRBJ1-4; the D is unclear. Looked up from germline, CDR1 is DFQATT and CDR2 is SNEGSKA (reference sequence). The CDR3 loop spans 15 amino acids. V shed 0 bases and J shed 0 bases, with 8 bases lying between them. Here the CDR3 reads CSARDLRTTNEKLFF. The CDR3 coding sequence is TGCAGTGCTAGAGATCTCCGGACAACTAATGAAAAACTGTTTTTT.

The chain combines TRBV24-1 with TRBJ2-5, with D unclear. V lost 0 bases and J lost 7, with 8 bases in between. Germline V gene lookup returns CDR1 KGHDR and CDR2 SFDVKD. The CDR3 consists of 13 residues. The CDR3 coding sequence is TGTGCCACCAGTGATTTGATGGCCGGGACCCAGTACTTC. This encodes CATSDLMAGTQYF.

The sample holds a few counts of this clonotype. This chain links TRBV30 with TRBJ2-1; D is tentatively TRBD1 or TRBD2 (6 bases each). The CDR3 has 13 amino acids. The V gene's germline CDR1 is GTSNPN and CDR2 SVGIG (reference sequence). Trimming cost V 5 bases and J 9 bases, with 17 bases left between them. The CDR3 loop is CAWGGTTLSEQFF. The CDR3 DNA reads TGTGCCTGGGGGGGGACAACCCTTAGTGAGCAGTTCTTC.

The chain uses TRBV6-1 and TRBJ2-6; perhaps TRBD1 as D (5 bases). CDR1 is MNHNS and CDR2 is SASEGT in the germline V gene. Trimming took 3 bases from V and 0 from J, leaving 12 bases between them. The CDR3 runs to 17 residues. DNA of the CDR3: TGTGCCAGCAGTGACCAGGGCTATTACTCTGGGGCCAACGTCCTGACTTTC. Translated, it gives CASSDQGYYSGANVLTF.

This clonotype was recorded many times. The chain carries TRBV20-1 and TRBJ2-7, with D perhaps being TRBD1 or TRBD2 (5 bases each). Germline-derived CDR1 and CDR2 are DFQATT and SNEGSKA (reference sequence). This CDR3 is built from 13 residues. V lost 7 bases, J lost 4 bases, and 17 bases lay in between. The CDR3, as DNA: TGCAGTGTCCCGAGGGCAGGGCAATACGAGCAGTACTTC. As protein: CSVPRAGQYEQYF.

The chain recombines TRBV29-1 with TRBJ1-1, with D possibly TRBD1 on 6 matching bases. V gave up 3 bases and J gave up 0 bases, with 11 bases separating them. This CDR3 is built from 14 residues. Germline V CDR1 and CDR2: SQVTM, ANQGSEA. CDR3 protein: CSVDPGAVNTEAFF. The DNA for the CDR3 is TGCAGCGTTGACCCGGGGGCGGTGAACACTGAAGCTTTCTTT.

This rearrangement joins TRBV7-7 to TRBJ2-7; TRBD2 matches 9 bases. Germline V gene data show CDR1 as SSHAT and CDR2 as FNYEAQ (reference sequence). This CDR3 spans 15 amino acids. V gave up 2 bases and J gave up 3 bases; unmatched junction bases: 5. The CDR3 DNA reads as TGTGCCAGCAGCTTACGCGGGGGGGAACTCTACGAGCAGTACTTC. It translates to CASSLRGGELYEQYF.

CDR3 DNA: TGCAGTGCTCCTACGGGACAGAACAGCTATGAGCAGTTCTTC. It encodes CSAPTGQNSYEQFF. The J gene is TRBJ2-1, the V gene TRBV20-1; 7 bases fit TRBD1. The CDR3 is 14 amino acids. Germline V CDR1 and CDR2: DFQATT, SNEGSKA (reference sequence). J gave up 8 bases and V 5 bases, and 12 bases lay outside the gene matches.

The chain employs TRBV24-1 and TRBJ2-7; the D gene could be TRBD1 or TRBD2 (5 bases each). CDR3 length: 12 amino acids. Germline values: CDR1 KGHDR, CDR2 SFDVKD. V lost 2 bases, J lost 4 bases, and 5 bases lay in between. In DNA form, the CDR3 reads TGTGCCACCAGTGATTGGGGGTACGAGCAGTACTTC. It yields the protein CATSDWGYEQYF.

In its sample, this clonotype was seen a few times. The genes are TRBV20-1 and TRBJ2-3; D not resolved. This CDR3 has 15 residues. CDR1 and CDR2 (germline): DFQATT, SNEGSKA (reference sequence). Trimming pared 5 bases from V and 2 bases from J, leaving 17 bases between. CDR3 amino acids: CSAPQTKEATDTQYF. In DNA, the CDR3 is TGCAGTGCTCCCCAGACGAAGGAAGCCACAGATACGCAGTATTTT.

This clonotype was detected a few times. The chain employs TRBV20-1 and TRBJ2-5; a weak D match, TRBD2 (7 bases). This CDR3 comprises 14 residues. Germline V lookup: CDR1 DFQATT, CDR2 SNEGSKA (reference sequence). Trimming cost V 2 bases and J 0 bases, with 10 bases left between them. The CDR3 sequence is CSARRGGYQETQYF. CDR3 DNA: TGCAGTGCTAGAAGGGGGGGGTACCAAGAGACCCAGTACTTC.

V gene TRBV20-1 combines with J gene TRBJ2-2, with 12 bases aligning to TRBD2. Germline V CDR1 and CDR2: DFQATT, SNEGSKA (reference sequence). This CDR3 has 16 amino acids. V lost 5 bases, J lost 7 bases, and 11 bases stayed unmatched. CDR3 nucleotides: TGCAGTGCTTTCCCTAGCGGGGGGGGGCGAAACGGGGAGCTGTTTTTT. It codes for CSAFPSGGGRNGELFF.

This clonotype was found many times. This sequence joins TRBV10-3 and TRBJ2-1; TRBD2 agrees at 13 bases. This CDR3 region has 18 residues. J gave up 4 bases and V 0 bases, and 6 bases lay outside the gene matches. Germline-derived CDR1 and CDR2 are ENHRY and SYGVKD. The CDR3 nucleotides read TGTGCCATCAGTGAGTCTCTTGGGACTAGCGGGGCTTACAATGAGCAGTTCTTC. Amino acids: CAISESLGTSGAYNEQFF.

This clonotype occurred a few times. This sequence joins TRBV9 and TRBJ2-5, with D tentatively TRBD2 (7 bases). Between the trimmed V and J ends, which lost 1 base and 5 bases, there was a span of 12 bases. The length of the CDR3 is 14 residues. CDR1 is SGDLS, CDR2 YYNGEE, per germline. CDR3 coding DNA: TGTGCCAGCAGCGTAAGTGGGGGGGCGGAGACCCAGTACTTC. Translation: CASSVSGGAETQYF.

This clonotype was seen only a few times. CDR3 sequence reads: CSARNPDGTDTQYF. CDR3 sequence (DNA): TGCAGTGCTAGGAACCCGGACGGCACAGATACGCAGTATTTT. The gene calls are TRBV20-1 and TRBJ2-3; no firm D call. With 3 bases removed from V and 1 base from J, the gap between germline ends came to 11 bases. Germline CDR1 DFQATT, CDR2 SNEGSKA (reference sequence). The CDR3 is 14 amino acids.

This clonotype was observed a few times. The chain couples TRBV6-5 to TRBJ2-3; D unresolved. V shed 2 bases and J shed 6 bases, with 12 bases lying between them. CDR3 length: 14 residues. Germline V CDR1 and CDR2: MNHEY, SVGAGI. Here the CDR3 reads CASSYRAGVDTQYF. In nucleotides, the CDR3 is TGTGCCAGCAGTTACAGGGCCGGTGTGGATACGCAGTATTTT.

There are many counts of this clonotype. This chain joins TRBV12-3 or TRBV12-4 and TRBJ2-3; no firm D call. This CDR3 has 11 residues. Trimming took off 5 bases at V and 6 bases at J, with 6 bases between the two ends. CDR3 residues: CASSQEDTQYF. CDR3 coding DNA: TGTGCCAGCAGTCAGGAGGATACGCAGTATTTT.

There are a few counts of this clonotype. V usage is TRBV29-1 and J usage is TRBJ2-1; 7 bases are a match to TRBD1. Per the germline V gene, CDR1 is SQVTM and CDR2 is ANQGSEA. With 3 bases clipped from V and 2 bases from J, the junction kept 1 base outside the gene matches. The CDR3 is 13 residues long. The chain's CDR3 is CSVETGTYNEQFF. The CDR3 region has the DNA TGCAGCGTTGAGACAGGGACCTACAATGAGCAGTTCTTC.

This clonotype was observed at least ten times. This chain links TRBV29-1 with TRBJ2-5, with D tentatively TRBD2 (6 bases). Trimming shortened V by 0 bases and J by 9 bases, and 14 bases separated the two germline ends. The CDR3 loop spans 13 amino acids. CDR1 is SQVTM and CDR2 is ANQGSEA in the germline V gene. The CDR3 protein is CSVEDPAREAQYF. In DNA, the CDR3 is TGCAGCGTTGAAGATCCGGCAAGGGAGGCCCAGTACTTC. The entire variable domain, with the rest obtained from reference TRBV29-1 and TRBJ2-5, is as follows: SAVISQKPSRDICQRGTSLTIQCQVDSQVTMMFWYRQQPGQSLTLIATANQGSEATYESGFVIDKFPISRPNLTFSTLTVSNMSPEDSSIYLCSVEDPAREAQYFGPGTRLLVL.

Ten or more counts support this clonotype. The J gene is TRBJ1-2, the V gene TRBV20-1, with D possibly matching TRBD1 (6 bases). This CDR3 has 13 residues. Trimming cost V 3 bases and J 1 base, with 9 bases left between them. Germline CDR1 and CDR2: DFQATT and SNEGSKA (reference sequence). DNA of the CDR3: TGCAGTGCTAGTTGGACAGTTAACTATGGCTACACCTTC. This encodes CSASWTVNYGYTF.

Of note for this clonotype: Mismatch with germline at one junction end may stem from a read error. The chain recombines TRBV3-1 with TRBJ1-1; maybe TRBD1 (6 bases). Germline lookup yields CDR1 LGHDT and CDR2 YNNKEL (reference sequence). The CDR3 is 17 amino acids. DNA of the CDR3: TGTGCCTGCAGCCACGGCCCGACAGGACTAATGAACACTGAAGCTTTCTTT. Its protein is CACSHGPTGLMNTEAFF.

CDR3 protein: CASSQNRLAGELFF. The CDR3 DNA reads as TGTGCCAGCAGCCAAAATCGGTTGGCCGGGGAGCTGTTTTTT. The chain uses TRBV27 and TRBJ2-2; D gene unclear. The ends were cut back, 6 bases at V and 6 bases at J, with 14 bases in the middle. The CDR3 loop spans 14 amino acids. The germline CDR1 and CDR2 sequences are MNHEY and SMNVEV (reference sequence).

This chain joins TRBV20-1 and TRBJ2-7; 7 nucleotides line up with TRBD2. With V trimmed by 0 bases and J by 2 bases, 7 bases remained unmatched. The CDR3 is made up of 15 amino acids. Germline CDR1 is DFQATT and CDR2 is SNEGSKA (reference sequence). CDR3 residues: CSARDWGGGAYEQYF. The CDR3 bases are TGCAGTGCTAGAGATTGGGGGGGAGGGGCCTACGAGCAGTACTTC.

The sample holds many counts of this clonotype. This rearrangement joins TRBV29-1 to TRBJ2-1; 9 bases line up with TRBD2. V was pared by 4 bases and J by 4 bases, with 5 bases of the junction left unmatched. Germline CDR1 SQVTM, CDR2 ANQGSEA. The CDR3 is 14 amino acids. The DNA for the CDR3 is TGCAGCGTTGGGGTAGCGGGGGTTTACAATGAGCAGTTCTTC. Its translation is CSVGVAGVYNEQFF.

Many counts were recorded for this clonotype. The rearrangement links TRBV28 to TRBJ2-5; D call uncertain. Trimming took 6 bases from V and 3 from J, leaving 11 bases between them. The V gene's germline CDR1 is MDHEN and CDR2 SYDVKM. The CDR3 has 13 amino acids. DNA for the CDR3: TGTGCCAGCAGCCCCCCAAGGAAAGAGACCCAGTACTTC. Its protein product is CASSPPRKETQYF.

This clonotype came up many times. The rearrangement links TRBV20-1 to TRBJ2-1; D possibly corresponds to TRBD2 (7 bases). This CDR3 has 10 amino acids. V lost 6 bases and J lost 12, with 12 bases in between. Germline V CDR1 and CDR2: DFQATT, SNEGSKA (reference sequence). CDR3 DNA: TGCAGTGCGTATAGGGGGGGGCAGTTCTTC. This encodes CSAYRGGQFF.

This clonotype was counted ten times or more. The chain carries TRBV15 and TRBJ2-2, with no clear D. The V gene lost 2 bases and the J gene lost 1 base, with 2 bases spanning the gap. The CDR3 length is 13 residues. Germline CDR1 and CDR2: LNHNV and YYDKDF (reference sequence). CDR3 region: CATSRKNTGELFF. The CDR3, as DNA: TGTGCCACCAGCAGAAAGAACACCGGGGAGCTGTTTTTT.